Below, one T cell receptor (beta chain) is given with its context. The junction shows a germline mismatch at one end, possibly a read error. The sample has other DNA sequences that encode this CDR3 too. Some clones are missing from TCRdb's copy, which holds only in-frame ones; the method was immunoSEQ multiplex PCR. Here the sample spans under 15,000 clones, about 64% being singletons. This sample stems from a study of cytotoxic CD8 clonotypes in ibrutinib-treated CLL. Source: PBMCs, taken before ibrutinib treatment. The source of this sequence is a human donor with chronic lymphocytic leukemia.

For the CDR3, the DNA is TGTGCCAGCAGCCAAGAGACACACAGGAACACTGAAGCTTTCTTT. It is translated as CASSQETHRNTEAFF. The chain is built from TRBV4-1 and TRBJ1-1; D remains unclear. CDR3 length: 15 amino acids. The germline CDR1 and CDR2 sequences are MGHRA and YSYEKL.